The rows below give T cell receptor beta chains drawn from one sample of a study of blood T cell repertoires in COVID-19. Using immunoSEQ multiplex PCR, the repertoire was profiled, and TCRdb retains in-frame clones only, with some absent. The sample holds over 400,000 clones, around 86% seen once. Sequenced sample: peripheral blood. The receptor source for this set is a young woman with active or convalescent COVID-19. The CDR3 runs from the conserved cysteine through the conserved F or W. Fields, in order: clone size, J gene, V gene, D gene, CDR3 DNA, CDR3 protein. The D gene is left open where the match is weak. The size of a clone is reported for some rows only, either as once, few or many, or as a class for expanded clones.

NA TRBJ2-7 TRBV25-1 TRBD1 TGTGCCAGCAGTGACCCGCATAGACAGGGGAGAGAGCAGTACTTC CASSDPHRQGREQYF
NA TRBJ1-3 TRBV5-1 TRBD1 TGCGCCAGCAGCTGGACAGGGGAAGGAAACACCATATATTTT CASSWTGEGNTIYF
once TRBJ2-2 TRBV7-8 NA TGTGCCAGCAGCCTAGAAGTAGGGGCTGCCGGGGAGCTGTTTTTT CASSLEVGAAGELFF
NA TRBJ1-2 TRBV10-1 TRBD1 TGCGCCAGCAGCGGGACAGGGGGAGCTGGCTACACCTTC CASSGTGGAGYTF
NA TRBJ1-2 TRBV3-1/TRBV3-2 TRBD1 TGTGCCAGCAGCTCCGGGACAGCCTATGGCTACACCTTC CASSSGTAYGYTF
NA TRBJ2-1 TRBV5-1 TRBD2 TGCGCCAGCAGCCAGGAAGCGGGAGTGTTCAATGAGCAGTTCTTC CASSQEAGVFNEQFF
NA TRBJ2-3 TRBV18 TRBD2 TGTGCCAGCTCACCAGCGGCTAGCGGGATTGCAGATACGCAGTATTTT CASSPAASGIADTQYF
NA TRBJ1-1 TRBV12-3/TRBV12-4 NA TGTGCCAGCACCGATGGACTGTCCGAAGCTTTCTTT CASTDGLSEAFF
NA TRBJ1-6 TRBV6-1 NA TGTGCCAGCAGTGAGGGCCAGCACTCCTCACCCCTCCACTTT CASSEGQHSSPLHF
NA TRBJ1-4 TRBV3-1/TRBV3-2 NA TGTGCCAGCAGCCAAGGGGTGGCCCGGGGGAATGAAAAACTGTTTTTT CASSQGVARGNEKLFF
NA TRBJ1-5 TRBV18 TRBD1 TGTGCCAGCTCACCTGGGACAGCTCAGCCCCAGCATTTT CASSPGTAQPQHF
once TRBJ2-1 TRBV6-5 TRBD2 TGTGCCAGCAGTTACGGACTAGCGGGAGCATCGCAGTTCTTC CASSYGLAGASQFF
NA TRBJ2-2 TRBV9 TRBD2 TGTGCCAGCAGCTCCTTACCGGGACTAGCGGGATCCGGGGAGCTGTTTTTT CASSSLPGLAGSGELFF
NA TRBJ1-1 TRBV2 NA TGTGCCAGCAGACTCGGACAGTCATATTCCTATGAAGCTTTCTTT CASRLGQSYSYEAFF
once TRBJ1-1 TRBV10-3 TRBD1 TGTGCCATCAGAGAGACTGCAGGGGGCGCGGGGACTGAAGCTTTCTTT CAIRETAGGAGTEAFF
NA TRBJ1-4 TRBV19 NA TGTGCCAGCGCCCGACGAATTCGGCTAGATGAAAAACTGTTTTTT CASARRIRLDEKLFF
NA TRBJ1-5 TRBV12-3/TRBV12-4 NA TGTGCCAGCAGTTTCGGCAGGGGACAGCCCCAGCATTTT CASSFGRGQPQHF
NA TRBJ1-3 TRBV5-6 NA TGTGCCAGCAGCCCGACAGAGAACTCTGGAAACACCATATATTTT CASSPTENSGNTIYF
NA TRBJ1-2 TRBV18 NA TGTGCCAGCTCACCCCCGAGTAAACCCTATGGCTACACCTTC CASSPPSKPYGYTF
NA TRBJ2-7 TRBV5-1 TRBD1 TGCGCCAGCAGCTTGGAAAAAGCCGGGGGGACAGGGGGTCCGGCCGCCTACTACGAGCAGTACTTC CASSLEKAGGTGGPAAYYEQYF
NA TRBJ2-4 TRBV2 TRBD1 TGTGCCAGCAGAGTGGGACAGGGGGCTGGCAAAAACATTCAGTACTTC CASRVGQGAGKNIQYF
NA TRBJ1-1 TRBV21-1 NA TGTGCCAGCAGCAAAGCACCTAACAGGAACACTGAAGCTTTCTTT CASSKAPNRNTEAFF
NA TRBJ1-5 TRBV23-1 TRBD1 TGCGCCAGCTGGGACAGGGAGAGCAATCAGCCCCAGCATTTT CASWDRESNQPQHF
NA TRBJ2-3 TRBV6-5 TRBD2 TGTGCCAGCAAGGCGGGAGTGTCGACAGATACGCAGTATTTT CASKAGVSTDTQYF
NA TRBJ2-3 TRBV3-1/TRBV3-2 NA TGTGCCATCGAATCGGGAGTTGGAGATACGCAGTATTTT CAIESGVGDTQYF
NA TRBJ1-1 TRBV6-4 NA TGTGCCAGCAGTGACTCGGCGGGAGTGACTGAAGCTTTCTTT CASSDSAGVTEAFF
NA TRBJ2-7 TRBV23-1 NA TGCGCCAGCAGTCCCCGACAGCGTAAAGTTGAGGAGCAGTACTTC CASSPRQRKVEEQYF
NA TRBJ1-2 TRBV2 NA TGTGCCAGCGAAATAGGGGTGACAGGCTTTGGCTACACCTTC CASEIGVTGFGYTF
NA TRBJ2-3 TRBV19 TRBD2 TGTGCCAGCCAACTAGCGGGGGGATTAGATACGCAGTATTTT CASQLAGGLDTQYF
NA TRBJ2-3 TRBV5-4 NA TGTGCCAGCAGCTTGCCTAGCACAGATACGCAGTATTTT CASSLPSTDTQYF
few TRBJ1-4 TRBV27 NA TGTGCCAGCAGTCGTATAGGGGATGAAAAACTGTTTTTT CASSRIGDEKLFF
few TRBJ2-7 TRBV10-3 NA TGTGCCATCAGTGGCCCTCCTGGGGGGAACTACGAGCAGTACTTC CAISGPPGGNYEQYF
NA TRBJ2-5 TRBV19 NA TGTGCCAGTAGTAAGAACATCCGAGAGACCCAGTACTTC CASSKNIRETQYF
NA TRBJ1-5 TRBV19 NA TGTGCCAGTAGTATCCGGGGGGCAGAACAGCCCCAGCATTTT CASSIRGAEQPQHF
NA TRBJ1-6 TRBV2 NA TGTGCCAGCAGTGAAGGTTCAGGCCTCAATTCACCCCTCCACTTT CASSEGSGLNSPLHF
NA TRBJ1-1 TRBV7-2 NA TGTGCCAGCAGCTTCCAAAACACTGAAGCTTTCTTT CASSFQNTEAFF
NA TRBJ1-4 TRBV11-2 TRBD1 TGTGCCACCAGGGGACAGCCTAATGAAAAACTGTTTTTT CATRGQPNEKLFF
NA TRBJ2-5 TRBV5-6 NA TGTGCCAGCAGCTTGGTGGGCAAGGGCGGGGAGACCCAGTACTTC CASSLVGKGGETQYF
NA TRBJ2-5 TRBV7-8 TRBD1 TGTGCCAGCAGGGGACAGGGGGATGAGACCCAGTACTTC CASRGQGDETQYF
once TRBJ1-2 TRBV18 TRBD1 TGTGCCAGCTCACCAGGAACAGGGGGCAGCTATGGCTACACCTTC CASSPGTGGSYGYTF
NA TRBJ1-5 TRBV21-1 NA TGTGCCTGCCACCTTGGGGGCCAAGATCAGCCCCAGCATTTT CACHLGGQDQPQHF
NA TRBJ2-6 TRBV4-1 NA TGCGCCAGCAGCCAAGAGTGGTCAGGGCTTGGGGCCAACGTCCTGACTTTC CASSQEWSGLGANVLTF
few TRBJ1-2 TRBV4-2 TRBD1 TGTGCCAGCAGCCAATCCGCCGGTGGACAGGGTGGCTATGGCTACACCTTC CASSQSAGGQGGYGYTF
NA TRBJ2-1 TRBV2 TRBD2 TGTGCCAGCAGTGCTAGCGGGGGGGCGGCTGAGCAGTTCTTC CASSASGGAAEQFF
NA TRBJ2-7 TRBV4-2 TRBD2 TGTGCCAGCAGCCCCGCCCAACTAGCGGGAGGGACGGGGGGATATTACGAGCAGTACTTC CASSPAQLAGGTGGYYEQYF
NA TRBJ1-4 TRBV2 NA TGTGCCAGCAGTGTGGACAGAGATAATGAAAAACTGTTTTTT CASSVDRDNEKLFF
NA TRBJ2-7 TRBV6-5 TRBD1 TGTGCCAGCAGTTACGGTTTTGGACAGGGAATCTACGAGCAGTACTTC CASSYGFGQGIYEQYF
NA TRBJ2-7 TRBV3-1/TRBV3-2 TRBD2 TGTGCCAGCAGCCAGGAGCTTGGGACTAGCGGGGTCCTGACCTACGAGCAGTACTTC CASSQELGTSGVLTYEQYF
NA TRBJ2-1 TRBV14 TRBD2 TGTGCCAGCAGCCAAGAGAAGGGACTAGCGGGAGAGGGATCCGCGTTCTTC CASSQEKGLAGEGSAFF
once TRBJ2-6 TRBV5-5 NA TGTGCCAGCAGCTTGGAAGGGAGTTCTGGGGCCAACGTCCTGACTTTC CASSLEGSSGANVLTF
once TRBJ1-1 TRBV18 NA TGTGCCAGCTCACCTATAGACAAGGGGACTGAAGCTTTCTTT CASSPIDKGTEAFF
NA TRBJ2-3 TRBV18 NA TGTGCCAGCTCTCAACAGCCCAGCACAGATACGCAGTATTTT CASSQQPSTDTQYF
NA TRBJ1-1 TRBV10-1 TRBD1 TGCGCCAGAAAAAGAGAGACGGACAGGGGAGAGGGCGCTGAAGCTTTCTTT CARKRETDRGEGAEAFF
NA TRBJ2-7 TRBV29-1 TRBD2 TGCAGCGTTGATTACTCTGGGGCAGCGGGGGAGCAGTACTTC CSVDYSGAAGEQYF
NA TRBJ2-7 TRBV27 NA TGTGCCAGCAGTTTAAGGTACGGGTACGAGCAGTACTTC CASSLRYGYEQYF
NA TRBJ1-2 TRBV27 NA TGTGCCAGCTGGGACTATAACTATGGCTACACCTTC CASWDYNYGYTF
NA TRBJ1-1 TRBV15 NA TGTGCCACCAGAACCCAAACAGGGAATACTGAAGCTTTCTTT CATRTQTGNTEAFF
once TRBJ1-1 TRBV15 NA TGTGCCACCAGCAGAGATGGCAGGGACACTGAAGCTTTCTTT CATSRDGRDTEAFF
NA TRBJ1-1 TRBV5-1 NA TGCGCCAGCTGCCCCCAGGGTCCCTCTCTTGCTGAAGCTTTCTTT CASCPQGPSLAEAFF